One and the same sample provided the 21 T cell receptor beta chains below, sequenced in a study of breast tumors, draining lymph nodes, adjacent tissues. TCRdb reanalysed the multiplex PCR reads using MiXCR and keeps one entry per CDR3 protein. Among 150,000 to 200,000 distinct CDR3 sequences listed, 30% to 35% were seen once. Axillary draining lymph nodes of breast cancer patients supplied the node samples. The sequenced sample consisted of axillary lymph node tissue. These receptors were collected from a female donor with breast cancer. Some clones in this sample may be carry-over from other donors' samples.

The J gene is TRBJ2-7, the V gene TRBV7-2; D not certain. Trimming shortened V by 2 bases and J by 6 bases, and 14 bases separated the two germline ends. Germline CDR1 and CDR2: SGHTA and FQGNSA. The CDR3 is 14 residues long. DNA of the CDR3: TGTGCCAGCAGCTTAAGTAATCAGGCCTGCGAGCAGTACTTC. Its translation: CASSLSNQACEQYF.

The rearrangement links TRBV24-1 to TRBJ1-4, with 7 nucleotides matching TRBD1. This CDR3 has 13 amino acids. Germline V lookup: CDR1 KGHDR, CDR2 SFDVKD. The J segment lost 4 bases and the V segment lost 7 bases, leaving 2 bases of the junction unmatched. The CDR3 reads CATRGTVNEKLFF. The CDR3 bases are TGTGCCACCAGAGGGACAGTTAATGAAAAACTGTTTTTT.

This clonotype has more than one count but fewer than ten. This chain links TRBV5-1 with TRBJ1-1, with 10 bases identical to TRBD1. Trimming cost V 3 bases and J 4 bases; bases outside gene matches: 6. Germline V gene lookup returns CDR1 SGHRS and CDR2 YFSETQ. This CDR3 comprises 15 residues. Written as DNA, the CDR3 is TGCGCCAGCAGCTCCGACAGGGGGCTAAGCACTGAAGCTTTCTTT. It specifies CASSSDRGLSTEAFF.

This clonotype was counted many times. The chain carries TRBV6-5 and TRBJ1-2, with TRBD1 as a possible D gene (5 bases). The CDR3 spans 14 residues. Germline CDR1 reads MNHEY; CDR2 reads SVGAGI. Trimming removed 6 bases at V and 0 bases at J, with 11 bases between. As DNA, the CDR3 is TGTGCCAGCAGCCAGACAGATACTAACTATGGCTACACCTTC. This sequence encodes CASSQTDTNYGYTF.

V gene TRBV10-3 combines with J gene TRBJ1-1, with a tentative D call TRBD1 (6 bases). V was cut by 8 bases and J by 2 bases, with 12 bases left in between. Germline V gene data show CDR1 as ENHRY and CDR2 as SYGVKD. The CDR3 is 13 residues long. As DNA, the CDR3 is TGTGCCATCTCGGCGGGGGCTAACACTGAAGCTTTCTTT. Translation: CAISAGANTEAFF.

About this clonotype: Without the conserved terminal phenylalanine or tryptophan, this CDR3 likely stems from a read error. The rearrangement joins TRBV24-1 to TRBJ2-3, with D perhaps TRBD1 (6 bases). Germline V lookup: CDR1 KGHDR, CDR2 SFDVKD. Trimming removed 4 bases at V and 0 bases at J, with 16 bases between. CDR3 length: 17 residues. DNA of the CDR3: TGTGCCACCAGTGACACGACAGGCTCCTTCAGCACAGATACGCAGTATCTT. Residues: CATSDTTGSFSTDTQYL.

This clonotype appeared a few times. This rearrangement joins TRBV6-2 or TRBV6-3 to TRBJ1-2, with unresolved D. With 11 bases removed from V and 5 bases from J, the gap between germline ends came to 12 bases. This CDR3 comprises 11 residues. Germline V gives CDR1 MNHEY, CDR2 SVGEGT. Here the CDR3 DNA reads TGTGCCCCGGGGAAATGGTATGGCTACACCTTC. Its translation: CAPGKWYGYTF.

This clonotype was counted at least ten times. V and J are TRBV30 and TRBJ2-5; D might be TRBD1 or TRBD2, each matching 5 bases. V lost 0 bases and J lost 10, with 15 bases in between. The CDR3 is 13 amino acids. CDR1 is GTSNPN, CDR2 SVGIG, per germline (reference sequence). The CDR3 DNA sequence: TGTGCCTGGAGTGTACGCCCGGGGCCGGGCCAGTACTTC. The encoded protein is CAWSVRPGPGQYF.

V and J are TRBV2 and TRBJ1-4, with TRBD1 matching 8 bases. CDR1 and CDR2 (germline): SNHLY, FYNNEI. Trimming at V came to 6 bases and at J to 5 bases, leaving 14 bases not matched to a gene. There are 17 residues in the CDR3. The CDR3 spells CASSFTGGRGKNEKLFF. CDR3 DNA sequence: TGTGCCAGCAGCTTCACAGGGGGGCGGGGCAAAAATGAAAAACTGTTTTTT.

This clonotype appeared many times. J is TRBJ2-1 and V is TRBV9, with TRBD2 identical over 11 bases. V gave up 0 bases and J gave up 8 bases; unmatched junction bases: 1. This CDR3 has 14 amino acids. The germline V gene has CDR1 SGDLS and CDR2 YYNGEE. CDR3 nucleotides: TGTGCCAGCAGCGTAGGACTAGCGGGGTATGAGCAGTTCTTC. Its protein is CASSVGLAGYEQFF.

J is TRBJ2-2 and V is TRBV25-1; 10 nucleotides line up with TRBD2. The CDR3 sequence is 17 residues long. Germline trimming cut 3 bases from V and 5 bases from J; bases unmatched to any gene: 9. Germline CDR1 is MGHDK and CDR2 is SYGVNS. The CDR3 sequence is CASSDSSGGALTGELFF. The CDR3 DNA follows: TGTGCCAGCAGTGATTCCAGCGGGGGGGCCTTGACCGGGGAGCTGTTTTTT.

V and J are TRBV2 and TRBJ2-3, with 9 bases that match TRBD2. CDR1 and CDR2 from the germline V gene are SNHLY and FYNNEI. With V trimmed by 6 bases and J by 11 bases, 15 bases remained unmatched. The CDR3 runs 15 residues. In DNA form, the CDR3 reads TGTGCCAGCAGCAGGACTAGCGAGGGACCCTATAAGCAGTATTTT. Translated: CASSRTSEGPYKQYF.

This clonotype has ten or more counts. The DNA of the CDR3 is TGTGCCAGCAGGAGAGGGGTGCTTGGCAACTACGAGCAGTACTTC. Protein product: CASRRGVLGNYEQYF. V usage is TRBV6-5 and J usage is TRBJ2-7; tentatively, D is TRBD1 or TRBD2 (5 bases each). V dropped 6 bases and J dropped 3 bases, with 18 bases sitting between them. CDR1 and CDR2 (germline): MNHEY, SVGAGI. This CDR3 has 15 amino acids.

The chain carries TRBV5-6 and TRBJ2-3; 9 bases line up with TRBD2. Trimming took 4 bases from V and 5 from J; bases not matched to a gene: 26. The CDR3 length is 21 residues. The germline gives CDR1 SGHDT, CDR2 YYEEEE. The CDR3 DNA follows: TGTGCCAGCAGCAGTGTCCTCGCTAGTGGTTTGGTTTCAGCGGGAGGAGATACGCAGTATTTT. Translated, it gives CASSSVLASGLVSAGGDTQYF. Based on the CDR3 plus reference TRBV5-6 and TRBJ2-3, the full variable domain is DAGVTQSPTHLIKTRGQQVTLRCSPKSGHDTVSWYQQALGQGPQFIFQYYEEEERQRGNFPDRFSGHQFPNYSSELNVNALLLGDSALYLCASSSVLASGLVSAGGDTQYFGPGTRLTVL.

The V and J genes are TRBV3-1 and TRBJ1-2; 7 positions match TRBD1. Per the germline V gene, CDR1 is LGHDT and CDR2 is YNNKEL (reference sequence). This CDR3 has 15 residues. The trim removed 1 base at V and 2 bases at J, leaving 4 bases unmatched. CDR3 in amino acids: CASSQALGQNYGYTF. The CDR3 nucleotides read TGTGCCAGCAGCCAAGCCCTGGGACAGAACTATGGCTACACCTTC.

CDR3 in DNA: TGCAGCGTTGAAGTAGCGGGGGGCGAGACCCAGTACTTC. It translates to CSVEVAGGETQYF. The rearrangement uses TRBV29-1 and TRBJ2-5, with TRBD2 identical over 10 bases. The V gene end was trimmed by 1 base and the J gene end by 5 bases; junction bases not matched to a gene: 1. This CDR3 is 13 amino acids long. CDR1 and CDR2 (germline): SQVTM, ANQGSEA.

This clonotype was detected many times. The V call is TRBV20-1, the J call TRBJ2-5; 9 nucleotides line up with TRBD1. The CDR3 totals 16 residues. Germline trimming cut 5 bases from V and 3 bases from J; bases unmatched to any gene: 13. Germline V gene data show CDR1 as DFQATT and CDR2 as SNEGSKA (reference sequence). This chain's CDR3 is CSASTYRGQFEETQYF. CDR3 coding DNA: TGCAGTGCTTCTACCTACAGGGGGCAGTTCGAAGAGACCCAGTACTTC.

Remarks on this clonotype: Its ends do not fully match the called genes, so a read error is possible. The chain links TRBV7-6 to TRBJ2-2; no firm D call. CDR1 and CDR2 (germline): SGHVS, FNYEAQ. CDR3 length equals 14 residues. As DNA, the CDR3 is TGTGCCAGTAGCTCGGTCACGAACACCGGGGAGCTGTTTTTT. Amino acids: CASSSVTNTGELFF.

This chain joins TRBV20-1 and TRBJ2-1; no clear D gene. Between the trimmed V and J ends, which lost 2 bases and 12 bases, there was a span of 14 bases. The CDR3 has 12 residues. The germline V gene has CDR1 DFQATT and CDR2 SNEGSKA (reference sequence). The CDR3 bases are TGCAGTGCTAGAAGTGACTCCTATACGCAGTTCTTC. The encoded protein is CSARSDSYTQFF.

This clonotype has at least ten counts. V and J are TRBV10-2 and TRBJ2-7, with TRBD2 matching over 8 bases. With V trimmed by 8 bases and J by 5 bases, 5 bases remained unmatched. The CDR3 covers 12 residues. CDR1 and CDR2 from the germline V gene are WSHSY and SAAADI. Written as DNA, the CDR3 is TGCGCCAGCGTAACGGGGGGGAACGAGCAGTACTTC. Protein product: CASVTGGNEQYF.

This clonotype came up many times. The chain uses TRBV4-1 and TRBJ1-2; D unresolved. V lost 0 bases and J lost 4, with 9 bases in between. CDR1 and CDR2 (germline): MGHRA, YSYEKL. The CDR3 has 14 amino acids. The chain's CDR3 is CASSQEEIGYGYTF. Written as DNA, the CDR3 is TGCGCCAGCAGCCAAGAGGAGATAGGCTATGGCTACACCTTC.